Listed here are 15 T cell receptor beta chains from one sample, sequenced in a study of T-cell memory formation after mild COVID-19. TCRdb used MiXCR to reprocess the 5' RACE reads, holding one entry per CDR3 protein. The sample lists about 200,000 distinct CDR3 sequences, 15% to 20% occurring once. Material for sequencing was PBMCs or a T cell subset sorted from them (not recorded which). These receptors originate from an adult woman who had mild COVID-19 (a few samples of this study predate the infection). Cell type and time point are not known.

This clonotype was seen a few times. V and J are TRBV19 and TRBJ2-1; 7 bases align to TRBD1. CDR1 and CDR2 from the germline V gene are LNHDA and SQIVND (reference sequence). The junction had 8 bases not matched to a gene; V was cut back by 3 bases and J by 6 bases. CDR3 size: 15 residues. The CDR3 DNA reads TGTGCCAGTAGTATCCGCCCAGGGGGAGTCAATGAGCAGTTCTTC. Translated: CASSIRPGGVNEQFF.

This clonotype was detected many times. The J gene is TRBJ2-1, the V gene TRBV20-1; TRBD2 aligns across 13 bases. Germline values: CDR1 DFQATT, CDR2 SNEGSKA (reference sequence). The CDR3 runs 16 residues. V lost 6 bases to trimming and J lost 2 bases; unmatched junction nucleotides: 7. This CDR3 is CSAAGLAGVTYNEQFF. CDR3 DNA sequence: TGCAGTGCCGCCGGACTAGCGGGAGTTACCTACAATGAGCAGTTCTTC.

Only a few counts were recorded for this clonotype. The CDR3: CASSSGLLNTGELFF. CDR3 in DNA: TGTGCCAGCAGTTCGGGACTTCTGAACACCGGGGAGCTGTTTTTT. The gene calls are TRBV6-5 and TRBJ2-2; a possible D gene is TRBD2 (6 bases). The germline CDR1 and CDR2 sequences are MNHEY and SVGAGI. Trimming took off 4 bases at V and 1 base at J, with 10 bases between the two ends. This CDR3 contains 15 residues.

This clonotype turned up a few times. The V and J genes are TRBV3-1 and TRBJ1-1, with TRBD1 matching 8 bases. Per germline, CDR1 LGHDT and CDR2 YNNKEL (reference sequence). J gave up 1 base and V 5 bases, and 6 bases lay outside the gene matches. The CDR3 extends over 15 amino acids. The DNA for the CDR3 is TGTGCCAGCAGCTCCCGCACAGGGGGGAACACTGAAGCTTTCTTT. It yields the protein CASSSRTGGNTEAFF.

This clonotype was picked up many times. J is TRBJ2-1 and V is TRBV30; 8 bases are a match to TRBD2. The V segment lost 0 bases and the J segment 6 bases; nucleotides outside the gene matches: 7. The length of the CDR3 is 15 residues. The germline V gene has CDR1 GTSNPN and CDR2 SVGIG (reference sequence). The CDR3 bases are TGTGCCTGGAGTGTAATCCGGGGGGGAAGCAATGAGCAGTTCTTC. This translates into CAWSVIRGGSNEQFF.

The chain couples TRBV20-1 to TRBJ2-5; 10 bases are a match to TRBD2. Looked up from germline, CDR1 is DFQATT and CDR2 is SNEGSKA (reference sequence). V shed 1 base and J 3 bases; nucleotides not matched to a gene: 5. This CDR3 has 15 amino acids. CDR3 amino acids: CSARVSGGVEETQYF. The CDR3 DNA follows: TGCAGTGCTAGAGTCAGCGGGGGGGTAGAAGAGACCCAGTACTTC.

This clonotype was seen a handful of times. The V and J genes are TRBV15 and TRBJ2-7; tentatively, D is TRBD2 (7 bases). Per germline, CDR1 LNHNV and CDR2 YYDKDF (reference sequence). The CDR3 is 15 amino acids. The V end was cut by 0 bases, the J end by 4 bases, with 13 bases between. DNA for the CDR3: TGTGCCACCAGCAGAGATGCAGGGGAGGGATACGAGCAGTACTTC. Translation: CATSRDAGEGYEQYF.

This chain links TRBV4-2 with TRBJ2-3; D unclear. The CDR3 runs 14 residues. Germline V lookup: CDR1 LGHNA, CDR2 YNFKEQ. V was cut by 3 bases and J by 1 base, with 8 bases left in between. The CDR3 nucleotides read TGTGCCAGCAGCCAGGGTTGGGGCACAGATACGCAGTATTTT. Translation: CASSQGWGTDTQYF.

This sequence joins TRBV6-2 or TRBV6-3 and TRBJ2-4; TRBD2 is a possible D gene (6 bases). The germline CDR1 and CDR2 sequences are MNHEY and SVGEGT. V lost 4 bases and J 4 bases, leaving 14 bases between the germline ends. There are 15 residues in the CDR3. The CDR3 loop reads CASSSQAGMKNIQYF. CDR3 nucleotide sequence: TGTGCCAGCAGTTCCCAAGCGGGCATGAAAAACATTCAGTACTTC.

A few counts support this clonotype. The rearrangement uses TRBV14 and TRBJ2-7, with D unclear. V lost 2 bases, J lost 3 bases, and 11 bases lay in between. Germline assignment: CDR1 SGHDN and CDR2 FVKESK. The CDR3 contains 14 residues. CDR3 protein: CASSQSRLNYEQYF. Here the CDR3 DNA reads TGTGCCAGCAGCCAATCCCGACTCAACTACGAGCAGTACTTC.

The chain has TRBV19 and TRBJ2-2; D assignment may be TRBD1 or TRBD2 (5 bases each). V was clipped by 6 bases and J by 5 bases, with 19 bases between them. CDR1 is LNHDA, CDR2 SQIVND, per germline (reference sequence). The CDR3 loop spans 16 amino acids. The CDR3 DNA sequence: TGTGCCAGTAGGATTGGGCAGGGAGACGTGACCGGGGAGCTGTTTTTT. Amino acid sequence: CASRIGQGDVTGELFF.

This clonotype was counted a few times. The V and J genes are TRBV10-3 and TRBJ1-2, with D maybe TRBD1 (5 bases). The CDR3 runs 13 residues. The germline V and J ends were trimmed by 6 bases and 4 bases, with 12 bases remaining between them. Germline CDR1 is ENHRY and CDR2 is SYGVKD. The CDR3 sequence: CAIRGTGAYGYTF. The CDR3 DNA sequence: TGTGCCATCAGGGGAACCGGGGCCTATGGCTACACCTTC.

The chain links TRBV5-1 to TRBJ1-2, with 12 bases lining up with TRBD1. Germline CDR1 SGHRS, CDR2 YFSETQ. V was pared by 2 bases and J by 8 bases, with 1 base of the junction left unmatched. The CDR3 totals 13 residues. CDR3 protein: CASSFGTGGGYTF. CDR3 DNA: TGCGCCAGCAGCTTTGGGACAGGGGGCGGCTACACCTTC. Using reference TRBV5-1 and TRBJ1-2 for the parts outside the CDR3, the full variable domain is KAGVTQTPRYLIKTRGQQVTLSCSPISGHRSVSWYQQTPGQGLQFLFEYFSETQRNKGNFPGRFSGRQFSNSRSEMNVSTLELGDSALYLCASSFGTGGGYTFGSGTRLTVV.

The chain couples TRBV6-1 to TRBJ2-3; 7 bases align to TRBD1. CDR3 length equals 15 residues. Germline lookup yields CDR1 MNHNS and CDR2 SASEGT. J was trimmed by 2 bases and V by 5 bases; bases with no gene match: 7. CDR3 sequence: CASSTRQGPTDTQYF. The CDR3 DNA is TGTGCCAGCAGTACCCGACAGGGACCCACAGATACGCAGTATTTT.

This clonotype showed up just a few times. This chain connects TRBV5-1 to TRBJ2-7; D gene ambiguous. The germline V gene encodes CDR1 SGHRS and CDR2 YFSETQ. Trimming took 5 bases from V and 6 from J, leaving 15 bases between them. CDR3 length: 13 amino acids. CDR3 DNA: TGCGCCAGCAGTATCTGGGTCAGCTCCGAGCAGTACTTC. This translates into CASSIWVSSEQYF.